Presented here are 28 T cell receptor beta chains from one specimen sequenced in a study of siplizumab effects on memory and regulatory T cells. Sequencing was performed with immunoSEQ multiplex PCR; in TCRdb, only in-frame clones are kept and a portion is missing. The sample has some 100,000 clones; about 95% are singletons. The specimen was Tregs sorted from blood. Receptors originate from a human donor in good health.

The chain links TRBV18 to TRBJ2-5; TRBD1 is a possible D gene (5 bases). There are 13 residues in the CDR3. The germline CDR1 and CDR2 sequences are KGHSH and LQKENI. V shed 4 bases and J shed 3 bases, with 9 bases lying between them. The CDR3 reads CASSRGLEETQYF. In nucleotides, the CDR3 is TGTGCCAGCTCACGGGGCCTAGAAGAGACCCAGTACTTC.

This clone was counted once. This chain uses TRBV6-1 with TRBJ1-2, with a weak D call TRBD1 (6 bases). V lost 5 bases and J lost 2, with 12 bases in between. There are 14 residues in the CDR3. Germline CDR1 MNHNS, CDR2 SASEGT. CDR3: CASSRTDGNYGYTF. CDR3 DNA: TGTGCCAGCAGTCGGACAGACGGAAACTATGGCTACACCTTC.

The chain uses TRBV7-3 and TRBJ2-2; 7 nucleotides agree with TRBD1. The CDR3 covers 15 residues. The J segment lost 4 bases and the V segment lost 7 bases, leaving 9 bases of the junction unmatched. In germline, CDR1 is SGHTA, CDR2 FQGTGA. DNA of the CDR3: TGTGCCAGCACCCGGACAGGCGGTAGCACCGGGGAGCTGTTTTTT. Translated: CASTRTGGSTGELFF.

This chain uses TRBV14 with TRBJ1-1, with TRBD1 as a possible D gene (6 bases). The germline V gene encodes CDR1 SGHDN and CDR2 FVKESK. There are 16 residues in the CDR3. The V end was cut by 3 bases, the J end by 5 bases, with 19 bases between. CDR3 sequence reads: CASSHLGRGARTEAFF. Here the CDR3 DNA reads TGTGCCAGCAGCCACCTCGGGAGGGGGGCGCGAACTGAAGCTTTCTTT.

The chain recombines TRBV13 with TRBJ2-3; no reliable D call. The germline V and J ends were trimmed by 1 base and 4 bases, with 3 bases remaining between them. The germline V gene encodes CDR1 PRHDT and CDR2 FYEKMQ (reference sequence). This CDR3 contains 12 residues. The CDR3 coding sequence is TGTGCCAGCAGCTTAGTGGCAGATACGCAGTATTTT. Its protein product is CASSLVADTQYF.

This clone was detected only once. DNA of the CDR3: TGTGCCAGCGGGCGGACAGCTCTGAGGGAGACCCAGTACTTC. This sequence encodes CASGRTALRETQYF. This rearrangement joins TRBV6-1 to TRBJ2-5; D perhaps matches TRBD1 (6 bases). Per the germline V gene, CDR1 is MNHNS and CDR2 is SASEGT. V lost 8 bases and J lost 5, with 18 bases in between. The CDR3 has 14 residues.

This clone was recorded only once. This chain links TRBV23-1 with TRBJ2-5; TRBD1 matches at 10 bases. TRBV23-1 is filed as an ORF, its function uncertain. The CDR3 has 14 amino acids. V shed 5 bases and J 5 bases; nucleotides not matched to a gene: 5. The CDR3 DNA reads as TGCGCCAGCAGTAAATGGGACAGGGGCGAGACCCAGTACTTC. This codes for CASSKWDRGETQYF.

This CDR3 reads CASSLGREVTEAFF. DNA for the CDR3: TGCGCCAGCAGTTTGGGCAGGGAGGTCACTGAAGCTTTCTTT. The chain joins TRBV10-1 to TRBJ1-1, with D possibly being TRBD1 (5 bases). This CDR3 has 14 amino acids. CDR1 is WNHNN and CDR2 is SYGVQD in the germline V gene (reference sequence). Trimming pared 5 bases from V and 4 bases from J, leaving 14 bases between.

The CDR3 spells CASSLVASGFYEQYF. In nucleotides, the CDR3 is TGTGCCAGCAGCTTAGTGGCTAGCGGCTTCTACGAGCAGTACTTC. The chain couples TRBV7-6 to TRBJ2-7; 7 positions agree with TRBD2. Per germline, CDR1 SGHVS and CDR2 FNYEAQ. The V gene end was trimmed by 1 base and the J gene end by 3 bases; junction bases not matched to a gene: 6. The CDR3 loop spans 15 amino acids.

The chain couples TRBV4-1 to TRBJ1-4; D unresolved. Per the germline V gene, CDR1 is MGHRA and CDR2 is YSYEKL. V was pared by 0 bases and J by 0 bases, with 11 bases between. CDR3 length: 17 amino acids. DNA of the CDR3: TGCGCCAGCAGCCAAGATCACGCGACCTCAACTAATGAAAAACTGTTTTTT. Amino acids: CASSQDHATSTNEKLFF.

The table lists this clone with a few counts. The chain couples TRBV13 to TRBJ1-1; unclear D gene. CDR3 length: 15 amino acids. The V gene lost 2 bases and the J gene lost 0 bases, with 10 bases spanning the gap. Per the germline V gene, CDR1 is PRHDT and CDR2 is FYEKMQ (reference sequence). In DNA form, the CDR3 reads TGTGCCAGCAGCTTAAAACCTGACATGAACACTGAAGCTTTCTTT. Translated, it gives CASSLKPDMNTEAFF.

V and J are TRBV7-9 and TRBJ1-1, with 8 bases lining up with TRBD1. This CDR3 spans 14 amino acids. Germline CDR1 reads SEHNR; CDR2 reads FQNEAQ (reference sequence). The V segment lost 5 bases and the J segment 9 bases; nucleotides outside the gene matches: 11. The CDR3 DNA reads as TGTGCCAGCAGCGGGCGACAGGGGATACTTCAAGCTTTCTTT. Its protein product is CASSGRQGILQAFF. The full variable domain, with the rest looked up from reference TRBV7-9 and TRBJ1-1, is DTGVSQNPRHKITKRGQNVTFRCDPISEHNRLYWYRQTLGQGPEFLTYFQNEAQLEKSRLLSDRFSAERPKGSFSTLEIQRTEQGDSAMYLCASSGRQGILQAFFGQGTRLTVV.

The chain is built from TRBV19 and TRBJ1-4; a weak D match, TRBD1 (5 bases). V lost 7 bases to trimming and J lost 4 bases, with 16 bases between them. This CDR3 comprises 15 residues. The germline V gene has CDR1 LNHDA and CDR2 SQIVND (reference sequence). As DNA, the CDR3 is TGTGCCAGTACGAGCCGGGGGAGGATTAATGAAAAACTGTTTTTT. Its translation: CASTSRGRINEKLFF.

The chain employs TRBV18 and TRBJ1-2, with a weak D call TRBD1 (6 bases). This CDR3 comprises 16 residues. Germline assignment: CDR1 KGHSH and CDR2 LQKENI. Trimming removed 3 bases from V and 7 bases from J, with 21 bases in between. The CDR3, as DNA: TGTGCCAGCTCACCTAGCCAGGGGATAACGGAAGGTGGCTACACCTTC. Its protein is CASSPSQGITEGGYTF.

The chain carries TRBV5-4 and TRBJ2-1; D remains unclear. The V gene lost 0 bases and the J gene lost 2 bases, with 6 bases spanning the gap. In germline, CDR1 is SGHNT, CDR2 YYREEE (reference sequence). The CDR3 covers 14 residues. CDR3 residues: CASSLEAAYNEQFF. The CDR3 nucleotides are TGTGCCAGCAGCTTGGAGGCAGCCTACAATGAGCAGTTCTTC.

A note on this clone: The sample has other DNA sequences that encode this CDR3 too. V gene TRBV18 combines with J gene TRBJ2-3, with D uncertain. CDR1 and CDR2 from the germline V gene are KGHSH and LQKENI. The CDR3 runs 12 residues. Trimming removed 2 bases from V and 2 bases from J, with 2 bases in between. CDR3 nucleotides: TGTGCCAGCTCACCAAACACAGATACGCAGTATTTT. Translating gives CASSPNTDTQYF.

The V gene is TRBV11-3, the J gene TRBJ2-3; 7 bases match TRBD2. CDR3 size: 13 residues. Germline values: CDR1 SGHNT, CDR2 YENEEA. With V trimmed by 1 base and J by 11 bases, 6 bases remained unmatched. The CDR3 is CASSLGLAAKQYF. The CDR3 DNA reads TGTGCCAGCAGCTTAGGGCTAGCGGCTAAGCAGTATTTT.

The count of this clone is one. The chain couples TRBV5-1 to TRBJ2-2; D ambiguous. The CDR3 is 16 amino acids. The V end was cut by 4 bases, the J end by 1 base, with 14 bases between. Germline lookup yields CDR1 SGHRS and CDR2 YFSETQ. The CDR3 here is CASSDRANQNTGELFF. CDR3 bases: TGCGCCAGCAGCGACCGGGCTAACCAGAACACCGGGGAGCTGTTTTTT.

The rearrangement links TRBV14 to TRBJ2-4; TRBD2 aligns across 7 bases. The CDR3 is made up of 15 amino acids. The germline gives CDR1 SGHDN, CDR2 FVKESK. Unmatched junction bases numbered 4, after V lost 4 bases and J lost 1 base. In nucleotides, the CDR3 is TGTGCCAGCAGCCGAGGGAGGGAGGCCAAAAACATTCAGTACTTC. Its protein is CASSRGREAKNIQYF.

The chain is built from TRBV7-8 and TRBJ2-7; D gene unclear. Trimming stripped 5 bases from V and 0 bases from J, with 17 bases between. CDR3 length: 16 amino acids. Germline V gives CDR1 SGHVS, CDR2 FQNEAQ. CDR3 residues: CASSPRFGLSSYEQYF. The CDR3 region has the DNA TGTGCCAGCAGCCCGCGCTTCGGCTTGAGCTCCTACGAGCAGTACTTC.

The chain links TRBV5-1 to TRBJ2-1; no clear D. The germline gives CDR1 SGHRS, CDR2 YFSETQ. Trimming shortened V by 4 bases and J by 8 bases, and 22 bases separated the two germline ends. This CDR3 is 16 amino acids long. CDR3 sequence reads: CASSQIQRPGGDEQFF. The DNA for the CDR3 is TGCGCCAGCAGCCAAATCCAAAGACCAGGCGGCGATGAGCAGTTCTTC.

This sequence joins TRBV6-6 and TRBJ1-5; D gene uncertain. This CDR3 is 14 amino acids long. CDR1 is MNHNY and CDR2 is SVGAGI in the germline V gene (reference sequence). Trimming cost V 6 bases and J 3 bases, with 12 bases left between them. The CDR3 region is CASRTVEYNQPQHF. The CDR3 nucleotides are TGTGCCAGCAGAACGGTGGAATACAATCAGCCCCAGCATTTT.

The rearrangement links TRBV25-1 to TRBJ2-1, with no clear D. Germline V lookup: CDR1 MGHDK, CDR2 SYGVNS. This CDR3 region has 17 residues. Trimming shortened V by 2 bases and J by 7 bases, and 21 bases separated the two germline ends. This CDR3 reads CASSEGGRPASRNEQFF. The CDR3 DNA is TGTGCCAGCAGTGAAGGTGGCCGACCGGCTAGTCGGAATGAGCAGTTCTTC.

V is TRBV25-1 and J is TRBJ2-7; D might be TRBD2 (6 bases). With 7 bases removed from V and 2 bases from J, the gap between germline ends came to 18 bases. This CDR3 comprises 15 residues. Germline CDR1 MGHDK, CDR2 SYGVNS. The CDR3, as DNA: TGTGCCAGCAACAGTATAGGGACGGGGGCCTACGAGCAGTACTTC. Protein sequence: CASNSIGTGAYEQYF.

As DNA, the CDR3 is TGCAGCCTCTCGAAAGGTAGCACAGATACGCAGTATTTT. Its translation is CSLSKGSTDTQYF. This sequence joins TRBV29-1 and TRBJ2-3; D is unresolved. Per the germline V gene, CDR1 is SQVTM and CDR2 is ANQGSEA. V lost 8 bases to trimming and J lost 0 bases, with 12 bases between them. This CDR3 comprises 13 residues.

The chain links TRBV5-1 to TRBJ2-7, with a possible D match to TRBD2 (5 bases). The CDR3 has 15 residues. V lost 0 bases to trimming and J lost 1 base, with 11 bases between them. Germline CDR1 SGHRS, CDR2 YFSETQ. CDR3 sequence reads: CASSLGPRRSYEQYF. DNA for the CDR3: TGCGCCAGCAGCTTGGGGCCGAGGAGGTCCTACGAGCAGTACTTC.

The rearrangement links TRBV19 to TRBJ1-1, with 7 bases identical to TRBD1. The CDR3 is made up of 14 amino acids. The germline V gene encodes CDR1 LNHDA and CDR2 SQIVND (reference sequence). Trimming removed 4 bases from V and 6 bases from J; junction bases left unmatched: 8. CDR3 sequence (DNA): TGTGCCAGTAGTACCCCAGGGGGACAGTCTGAAGCTTTCTTT. Encoded protein: CASSTPGGQSEAFF. Complete variable domain (other parts from reference TRBV19 and TRBJ1-1): DGGITQSPKYLFRKEGQNVTLSCEQNLNHDAMYWYRQDPGQGLRLIYYSQIVNDFQKGDIAEGYSVSREKKESFPLTVTSAQKNPTAFYLCASSTPGGQSEAFFGQGTRLTVV.

This clone was observed once. The chain recombines TRBV18 with TRBJ1-5, with 8 bases that match TRBD1. V shed 4 bases and J 8 bases; nucleotides not matched to a gene: 13. Germline CDR1 reads KGHSH; CDR2 reads LQKENI. The CDR3 contains 16 residues. The CDR3 bases are TGTGCCAGCTCACTTACTCAGGGGGCAGGTCAAGAGCCCCAGCATTTT. Encoded protein: CASSLTQGAGQEPQHF.